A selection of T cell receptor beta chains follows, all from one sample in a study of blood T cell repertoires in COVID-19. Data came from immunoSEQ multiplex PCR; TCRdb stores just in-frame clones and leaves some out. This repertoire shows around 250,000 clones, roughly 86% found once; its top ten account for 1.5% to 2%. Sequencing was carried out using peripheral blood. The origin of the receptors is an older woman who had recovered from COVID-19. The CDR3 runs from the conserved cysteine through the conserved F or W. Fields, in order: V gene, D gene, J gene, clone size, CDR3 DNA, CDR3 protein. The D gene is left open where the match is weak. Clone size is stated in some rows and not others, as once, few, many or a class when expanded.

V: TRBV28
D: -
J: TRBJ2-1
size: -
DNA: TGTGCCAGCAGTCGGTTGCTCCGGGACAATGAGCAGTTCTTC
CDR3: CASSRLLRDNEQFF

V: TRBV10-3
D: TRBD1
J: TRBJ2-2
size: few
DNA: TGTGCCATCAGTGAGAGGACAGGGGACACCGGGGAGCTGTTTTTT
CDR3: CAISERTGDTGELFF

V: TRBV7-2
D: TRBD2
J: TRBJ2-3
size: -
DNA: TGTGCCAGCAGCTCGACGGGGGGAGCAGATACGCAGTATTTT
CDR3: CASSSTGGADTQYF

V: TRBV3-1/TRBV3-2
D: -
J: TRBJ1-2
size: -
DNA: TGTGCCAGCAGCCCCAGGACGATCCGCGGGTATGGCTACACCTTC
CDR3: CASSPRTIRGYGYTF

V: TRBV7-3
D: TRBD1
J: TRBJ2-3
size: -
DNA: TGTGCCAGCAGCTTAAGCCAGGGGGCCCTGGGTAGCACAGATACGCAGTATTTT
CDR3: CASSLSQGALGSTDTQYF

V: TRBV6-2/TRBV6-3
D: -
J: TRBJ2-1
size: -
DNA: TGTGCCAGCAGTTACAACGAGGGTGAGCAGTTCTTC
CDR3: CASSYNEGEQFF

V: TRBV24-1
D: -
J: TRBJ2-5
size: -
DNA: TGTGCCACCAGAGGTGATGGACAGCAACAAGAGACCCAGTACTTC
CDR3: CATRGDGQQQETQYF

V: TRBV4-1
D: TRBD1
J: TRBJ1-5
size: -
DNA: TGCGCCAGCAGCCAGACAGGGGATCAGCCCCAGCATTTT
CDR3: CASSQTGDQPQHF

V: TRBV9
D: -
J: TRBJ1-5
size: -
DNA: TGTGCCAGCAGCTCGACAGAGAATCAGCCCCAGCATTTT
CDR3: CASSSTENQPQHF

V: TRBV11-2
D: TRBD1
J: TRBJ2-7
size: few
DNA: TGTGCCAGCGGCCGGGACAGGGTTCGCGAGCAGTACTTC
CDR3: CASGRDRVREQYF

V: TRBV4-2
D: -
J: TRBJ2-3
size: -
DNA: TGTGCCAGCAGCCACCCCCTGCGGGACTCCACAGATACGCAGTATTTT
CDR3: CASSHPLRDSTDTQYF

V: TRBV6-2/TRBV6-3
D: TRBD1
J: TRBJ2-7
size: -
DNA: TGTGCCAGCAGTAGCCGGGACAGGGGGCACGAGCAGTACTTC
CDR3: CASSSRDRGHEQYF

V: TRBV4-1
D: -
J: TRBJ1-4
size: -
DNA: TGCGCCAGCAGCCAACCCCGACAGGTTGTTTATGAAAAACTGTTTTTT
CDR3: CASSQPRQVVYEKLFF

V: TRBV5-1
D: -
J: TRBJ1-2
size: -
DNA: TGCGCCAGCAGCGCGTCAGGGTATGGCTACACCTTC
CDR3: CASSASGYGYTF

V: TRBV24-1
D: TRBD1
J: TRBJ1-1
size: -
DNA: TGTGCCACCAGTGATTCACAGGGGATGAACACTGAAGCTTTCTTT
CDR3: CATSDSQGMNTEAFF

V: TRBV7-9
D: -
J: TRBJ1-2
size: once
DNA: TGTGCCAGCAGCTTCCGGGAACGAAAGGTTGTTGCGGACACCTTC
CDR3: CASSFRERKVVADTF

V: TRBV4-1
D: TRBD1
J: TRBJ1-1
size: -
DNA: TGCGCCAGCAGCCAAAGGGACAGGAACACTGAAGCTTTCTTT
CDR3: CASSQRDRNTEAFF

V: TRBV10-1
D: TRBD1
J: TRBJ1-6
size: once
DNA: TGCGCCAGCAGCTGGGACAGGGCCCTCCGATCACCCCTCCACTTT
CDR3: CASSWDRALRSPLHF

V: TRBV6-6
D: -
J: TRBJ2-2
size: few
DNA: TGTGCCAGCAGTTACGAGACCGGGGAGCTGTTTTTT
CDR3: CASSYETGELFF

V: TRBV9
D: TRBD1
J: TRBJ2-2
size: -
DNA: TGTGCCAGCAGCACACGGCGGACAGGGAACACCGGGGAGCTGTTTTTT
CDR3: CASSTRRTGNTGELFF

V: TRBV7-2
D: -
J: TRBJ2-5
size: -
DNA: TGTGCCAGCAGCTTAGAGGTTAAAATAGGGGGAGAGACCCAGTACTTC
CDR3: CASSLEVKIGGETQYF

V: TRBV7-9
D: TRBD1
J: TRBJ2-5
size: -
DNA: TGTGCCAGCAGCAGGGACAGCATCCAAGAGACCCAGTACTTC
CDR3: CASSRDSIQETQYF

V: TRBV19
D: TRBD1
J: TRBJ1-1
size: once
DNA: TGTGCCAGTAGTACCCAGAACCAACCGGGACAGCGGGCCTTTATGAACACTGAAGCTTTCTTT
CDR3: CASSTQNQPGQRAFMNTEAFF

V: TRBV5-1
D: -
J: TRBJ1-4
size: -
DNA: TGCGCCAGCAGCTTGACAGGAGTTAATGAAAAACTGTTTTTT
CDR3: CASSLTGVNEKLFF

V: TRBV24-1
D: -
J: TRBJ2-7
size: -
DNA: TGTGCCACCAGTGGGTCAGGCTACGAGCAGTACTTC
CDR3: CATSGSGYEQYF

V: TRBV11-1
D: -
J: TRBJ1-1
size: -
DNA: TGTGCCAGCAGCCCCGATCGGGGGAACACTGAAGCTTTCTTT
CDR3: CASSPDRGNTEAFF

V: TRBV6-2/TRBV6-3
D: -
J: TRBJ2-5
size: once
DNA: TGTGCCAGCAGTTACTCGCCTTCGGGGTCTCAAGAGACCCAGTACTTC
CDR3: CASSYSPSGSQETQYF

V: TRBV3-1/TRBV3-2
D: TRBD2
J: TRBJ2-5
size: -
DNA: TGTGCCAGCAGACAACTAGCGTCGAGGGAGACCCAGTACTTC
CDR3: CASRQLASRETQYF

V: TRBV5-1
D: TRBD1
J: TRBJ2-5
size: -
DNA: TGCGCCAGCAGCTTAGGACAGGGTTTGGAGACCCAGTACTTC
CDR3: CASSLGQGLETQYF

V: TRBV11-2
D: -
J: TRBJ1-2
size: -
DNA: TGTGCCAGCAGCTTAGCCGACGGAACGACTATCTATGGCTACACCTTC
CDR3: CASSLADGTTIYGYTF

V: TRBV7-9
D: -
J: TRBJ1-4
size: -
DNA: TGTGCCAGCAGCAAGACAGAGTCTAATGAAAAACTGTTTTTT
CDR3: CASSKTESNEKLFF

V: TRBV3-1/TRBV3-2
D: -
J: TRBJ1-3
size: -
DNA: TGTGCCAGCAGCCGCCGCCAGGGAGGAAACACCATATATTTT
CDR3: CASSRRQGGNTIYF

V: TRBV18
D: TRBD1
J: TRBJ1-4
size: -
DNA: TGTGCCAGCTCACCACCCGGACAGGGGGGTGAAAAACTGTTTTTT
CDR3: CASSPPGQGGEKLFF

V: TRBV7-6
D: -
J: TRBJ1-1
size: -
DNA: TGTGCCAGCAGCTTGGGGCACATGAACACTGAAGCTTTCTTT
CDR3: CASSLGHMNTEAFF

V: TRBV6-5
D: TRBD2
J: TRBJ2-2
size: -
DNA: TGTGCCAGCAGATATGCGGGGGGCCGGACCGGGGAGCTGTTTTTT
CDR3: CASRYAGGRTGELFF

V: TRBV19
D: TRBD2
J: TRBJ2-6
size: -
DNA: TGTGCCAGTAGTACGTGGGGCGGGGGATCCGGGGCCAACGTCCTGACTTTC
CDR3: CASSTWGGGSGANVLTF

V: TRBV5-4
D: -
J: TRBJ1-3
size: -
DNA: TGTGCCAGCAGCGATTTTCAGGGGAGAGGAAACACCATATATTTT
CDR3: CASSDFQGRGNTIYF

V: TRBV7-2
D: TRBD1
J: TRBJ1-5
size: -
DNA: TGTGCCAGCAGCCTTCAGACAGGGGGCTTTACGGGGCAGCCCCAGCATTTT
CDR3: CASSLQTGGFTGQPQHF

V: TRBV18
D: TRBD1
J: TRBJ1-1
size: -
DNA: TGTGCCAGCTCATTAGACAGGGTGAGCACTGAAGCTTTCTTT
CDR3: CASSLDRVSTEAFF

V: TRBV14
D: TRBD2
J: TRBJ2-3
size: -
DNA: TGTGCCAGCAGCCACCTCCCCCCGACTAGCGGGGACACAGATACGCAGTATTTT
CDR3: CASSHLPPTSGDTDTQYF